Included here is one T cell receptor (beta chain) sequence, with context. The data originate from a study of blood T cell repertoires in COVID-19. Overall study context: Whether acute or convalescent, the COVID-19 samples came from the United States, Italy and Spain. Sources were T cells, B-cell-depleted T cells, or PBMCs; the material itself was cDNA or gDNA.

The CDR3 has 15 residues. Germline CDR1 reads SGHRS; CDR2 reads YFSETQ. Trimming removed 3 bases from V and 0 bases from J; junction bases left unmatched: 4. Clones were sequenced by immunoSEQ multiplex PCR, and TCRdb holds only the in-frame ones, with some missing. The table includes 30,000 to 40,000 clones, around 90% detected once. The clonotype originates from a man in his 70s with acute or convalescent COVID-19. The V call is TRBV5-1, the J call TRBJ2-7, with TRBD1 matching 9 bases. Sequencing was performed on peripheral blood. This CDR3 reads CASSSRDRDSYEQYF. CDR3 DNA: TGCGCCAGCAGCTCCCGGGACAGGGACTCCTACGAGCAGTACTTC.